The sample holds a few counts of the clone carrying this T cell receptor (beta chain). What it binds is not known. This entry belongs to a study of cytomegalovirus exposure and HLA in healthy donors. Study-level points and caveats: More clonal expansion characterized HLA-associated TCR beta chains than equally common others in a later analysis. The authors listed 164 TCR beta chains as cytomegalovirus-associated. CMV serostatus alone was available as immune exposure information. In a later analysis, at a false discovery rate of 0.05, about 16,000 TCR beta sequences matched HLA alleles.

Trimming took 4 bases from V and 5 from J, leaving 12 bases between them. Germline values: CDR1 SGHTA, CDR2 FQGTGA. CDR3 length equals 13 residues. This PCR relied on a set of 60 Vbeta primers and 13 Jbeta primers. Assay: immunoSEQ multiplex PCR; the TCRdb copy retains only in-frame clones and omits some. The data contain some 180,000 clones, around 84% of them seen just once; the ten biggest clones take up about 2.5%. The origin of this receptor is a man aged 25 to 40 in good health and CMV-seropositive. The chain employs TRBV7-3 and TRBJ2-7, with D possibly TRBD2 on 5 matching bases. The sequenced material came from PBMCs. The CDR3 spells CASSSNGGNEQYF. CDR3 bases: TGTGCCAGCAGCTCGAACGGAGGTAACGAGCAGTACTTC.